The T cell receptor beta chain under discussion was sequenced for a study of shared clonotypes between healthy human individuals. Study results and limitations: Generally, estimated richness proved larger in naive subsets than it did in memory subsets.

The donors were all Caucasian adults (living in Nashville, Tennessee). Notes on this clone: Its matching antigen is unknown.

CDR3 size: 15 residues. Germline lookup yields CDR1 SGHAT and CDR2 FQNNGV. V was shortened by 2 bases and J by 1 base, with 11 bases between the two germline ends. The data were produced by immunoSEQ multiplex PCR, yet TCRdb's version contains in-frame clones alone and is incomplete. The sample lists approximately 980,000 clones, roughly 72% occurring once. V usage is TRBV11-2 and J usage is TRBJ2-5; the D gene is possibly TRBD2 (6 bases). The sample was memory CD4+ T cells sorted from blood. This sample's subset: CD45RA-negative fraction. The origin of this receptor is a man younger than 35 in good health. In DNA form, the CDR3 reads TGTGCCAGCAGCTTATCTAACGGGGGCCAAGAGACCCAGTACTTC. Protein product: CASSLSNGGQETQYF.